This T cell receptor beta chain stems from a study of T cells in Graves' hyperthyroidism and ophthalmopathy. PBMCs were obtained from 7.5 to 10 ml fresh peripheral blood. Study-wide findings and caveats: Most thyroid clonotypes expanded above 0.001 appeared in blood too.

This clonotype was seen a handful of times. Its specificity is unknown. Trimming took off 5 bases at V and 1 base at J, with 14 bases between the two ends. The CDR3 runs 15 residues. Looked up from germline, CDR1 is MNHEY and CDR2 is SVGEGT. Amplification yielded TCR beta CDR3 regions, with RNA transcripts as the source. HTBI primers were used for first-round RT-PCR of the TCR CDR3. Using its own MiXCR run on the multiplex PCR reads, TCRdb lists one record per CDR3 protein. The sample records hundreds of thousands of distinct CDR3 sequences, about a sixth being singletons. The specimen sequenced was blood. The rearrangement links TRBV6-2 or TRBV6-3 to TRBJ1-1; possible D gene TRBD1, 5 bases. The clonotype originates from a woman younger than 30 with Graves' hyperthyroidism. CDR3 nucleotides: TGTGCCAGCAGTACAACCGACAGTAGGAACACTGAAGCTTTCTTT. It specifies CASSTTDSRNTEAFF.